The clone carrying this T cell receptor beta chain was found once. Its specificity is unknown. The sample originates from a study of tumor-infiltrating lymphocytes in localized non-small cell lung cancer. Using immunoSEQ multiplex PCR, the repertoire was profiled, and TCRdb retains in-frame clones only, with some absent. Of roughly 16,000 clones detected, approximately 84% appear once; the ten largest clones hold around 5.2%. Study-level findings and limits: Available tissue quantity limited TCR sequencing to a patient subset. TCRbeta sequencing showed higher T cell infiltration in tumors than uninvolved lung. Different pieces of the same tissue went to different assays, confounding technical variation with intratumor heterogeneity.

Per the germline V gene, CDR1 is MRHNA and CDR2 is SNTAGT. The CDR3 is 16 amino acids. With 2 bases clipped from V and 8 bases from J, the junction kept 6 bases outside the gene matches. The receptor was derived from a human donor with non-small cell lung cancer. The V gene is TRBV6-4, the J gene TRBJ2-1, with 13 bases identical to TRBD2. Source material: lung tumor tissue. This CDR3 reads CASSDVGTSGADEQFF. In DNA form, the CDR3 reads TGTGCCAGCAGTGACGTGGGGACTAGCGGGGCGGATGAGCAGTTCTTC.